A single sample gave rise to the 27 T cell receptor beta chains below, sequenced in a study of regulatory T cells in long-lasting Graves disease (dated by TCRdb to about 2021). The time point label of this sample denotes: persistent/refractory GD, antithyroid drugs over 5 years with positive TRAb. For both TCR sequencing and RNA sequencing, RNA was extracted from PBMCs in TRIzol. Libraries were built with multiplex PCR. TCRdb shows the sequencer as Illumina HiSeq 4000. iRepertoire HTBI primers and Arm-PCR amplification of CDR3 regions were used to construct TCR beta libraries. TCRdb handled the public reads itself, with Q25 trimming in fastp and clone calling in MiXCR, and kept productive beta chains. Rows with one shared CDR3 protein collapse into an entry with the most common genes and DNA. Here the sample has hundreds of thousands of distinct CDR3 sequences; roughly 20% occur a single time. The ten biggest clones cover 20% to 25% of the sample.

Sequencing used peripheral blood mononuclear cells (PBMCs), obtained when the disease was refractory, from a patient treated with antithyroid drugs. The receptor source for this set is a female donor with Graves disease.

This clonotype was seen repeatedly, ten times or more. The chain links TRBV11-2 to TRBJ2-5; D is undetermined. From germline, CDR1 is SGHAT and CDR2 FQNNGV. V lost 2 bases, J lost 0 bases, and 4 bases lay in between. CDR3 size: 13 residues. For the CDR3, the DNA is TGTGCCAGCAGCTTACAGTACCAAGAGACCCAGTACTTC. It translates to CASSLQYQETQYF.

The gene calls are TRBV7-2 and TRBJ2-7; D ambiguous. V lost 1 base, J lost 0 bases, and 19 bases lay in between. CDR1 and CDR2 (germline): SGHTA, FQGNSA. The CDR3 totals 18 residues. The CDR3 protein is CASSLEGSRTLDSYEQYF. Here the CDR3 DNA reads TGTGCCAGCAGCTTAGAGGGCTCGCGTACCTTAGACTCCTACGAGCAGTACTTC.

The table lists this clonotype with many counts. The rearrangement joins TRBV2 to TRBJ2-1; 13 positions agree with TRBD2. The CDR3 sequence is 18 residues long. Germline trimming cut 5 bases from V and 0 bases from J; bases unmatched to any gene: 7. The germline gives CDR1 SNHLY, CDR2 FYNNEI. CDR3 in amino acids: CASSWTSGSLSSYNEQFF. In nucleotides, the CDR3 is TGTGCCAGCAGTTGGACTAGCGGGAGCCTGAGCTCCTACAATGAGCAGTTCTTC. Full variable domain (missing parts from reference TRBV2 and TRBJ2-1): EPEVTQTPSHQVTQMGQEVILRCVPISNHLYFYWYRQILGQKVEFLVSFYNNEISEKSEIFDDQFSVERPDGSNFTLKIRSTKLEDSAMYFCASSWTSGSLSSYNEQFFGPGTRLTVL.

To note about this clonotype: A much larger clone differs by one base, so this may be a read error. The J gene is TRBJ1-1, the V gene TRBV24-1; D is unresolved. This CDR3 is 13 amino acids long. From germline, CDR1 is KGHDR and CDR2 SFDVKD. This CDR3 reads CATGDGVNTEAFF. Written as DNA, the CDR3 is TGTGCCACCGGTGATGGGGTGAACACTGAAGCTTTCTTT.

The rearrangement joins TRBV18 to TRBJ2-7; the match to TRBD2 covers 11 bases. This CDR3 has 16 residues. The trim removed 5 bases at V and 0 bases at J, leaving 6 bases unmatched. Germline V gene data show CDR1 as KGHSH and CDR2 as LQKENI. The CDR3 is CASSSFTSGSSYEQYF. The CDR3 DNA follows: TGTGCCAGCTCATCATTCACTAGCGGGAGCTCCTACGAGCAGTACTTC.

This clonotype came up many times. The chain carries TRBV20-1 and TRBJ1-2, with D uncertain. Trimming took off 5 bases at V and 2 bases at J, with 12 bases between the two ends. The CDR3 loop spans 13 amino acids. Germline loops: CDR1 DFQATT, CDR2 SNEGSKA (reference sequence). The DNA of the CDR3 is TGCAGTGCTCTCCGGGAAACCAACTATGGCTACACCTTC. Translation gives CSALRETNYGYTF.

J is TRBJ2-7 and V is TRBV4-3; D is uncertain. The CDR3 covers 14 residues. V lost 0 bases to trimming and J lost 1 base, with 7 bases between them. The germline V gene has CDR1 LGHNA and CDR2 YSLEER. CDR3 in amino acids: CASSQDKGSYEQYF. In DNA form, the CDR3 reads TGCGCCAGCAGCCAAGATAAGGGATCCTACGAGCAGTACTTC.

This clonotype was seen more than once but under ten times. The rearrangement links TRBV27 to TRBJ2-7; no definite D call. The CDR3 has 13 residues. With 7 bases removed from V and 0 bases from J, the gap between germline ends came to 10 bases. Germline CDR1 reads MNHEY; CDR2 reads SMNVEV (reference sequence). Written as DNA, the CDR3 is TGTGCCAGCACCCTCCTGAGCTCCTACGAGCAGTACTTC. It encodes CASTLLSSYEQYF.

This clonotype was seen ten or more times. This chain connects TRBV7-2 to TRBJ2-5, with 12 positions matching TRBD2. The CDR3 sequence is 16 residues long. The germline gives CDR1 SGHTA, CDR2 FQGNSA. Trimming at V came to 1 base and at J to 6 bases, leaving 6 bases not matched to a gene. Here the CDR3 reads CASSLGTSGVPQTQYF. The CDR3 DNA is TGTGCCAGCAGCTTAGGGACTAGCGGGGTCCCCCAGACCCAGTACTTC.

This clonotype was recorded many times. The rearrangement joins TRBV15 to TRBJ2-3; D is possibly TRBD2 (6 bases). The V gene's germline CDR1 is LNHNV and CDR2 YYDKDF (reference sequence). Trimming shortened V by 0 bases and J by 1 base, and 8 bases separated the two germline ends. The CDR3 has 15 residues. For the CDR3, the DNA is TGTGCCACCAGCAGAGAGTGGGGGGGCACAGATACGCAGTATTTT. Translated: CATSREWGGTDTQYF. The full variable domain, with the rest looked up from reference TRBV15 and TRBJ2-3, is DAMVIQNPRYQVTQFGKPVTLSCSQTLNHNVMYWYQQKSSQAPKLLFHYYDKDFNNEADTPDNFQSRRPNTSFCFLDIRSPGLGDTAMYLCATSREWGGTDTQYFGPGTRLTVL.

This clonotype was recorded many times. This chain uses TRBV28 with TRBJ1-1; D might be TRBD1 (6 bases). Germline V CDR1 and CDR2: MDHEN, SYDVKM. The V end was cut by 10 bases, the J end by 0 bases, with 15 bases between. The CDR3 totals 14 residues. The CDR3 DNA sequence: TGTGCCACCCACTGGGGGGGCATGAACACTGAAGCTTTCTTT. It yields the protein CATHWGGMNTEAFF.

This clonotype was counted only a few times. The chain joins TRBV7-2 to TRBJ2-3; 10 bases line up with TRBD2. The CDR3 has 16 amino acids. Per germline, CDR1 SGHTA and CDR2 FQGNSA. V trimming: 5 bases; J trimming: 0 bases; junction bases outside the gene matches: 5. This chain's CDR3 is CASSDPTSGSTDTQYF. For the CDR3, the DNA is TGTGCCAGCAGCGACCCGACTAGCGGGAGCACAGATACGCAGTATTTT.

The chain employs TRBV18 and TRBJ1-2, with 8 bases aligning to TRBD1. V was clipped by 4 bases and J by 3 bases; unmatched bases: 7. Germline loops: CDR1 KGHSH, CDR2 LQKENI. The CDR3 consists of 15 residues. The CDR3 loop reads CASSLGQGKDYGYTF. In nucleotides, the CDR3 is TGTGCCAGCTCACTCGGACAGGGAAAGGACTATGGCTACACCTTC.

This clonotype was seen ten or more times. CDR3 protein: CASSPQLGGYTF. Written as DNA, the CDR3 is TGTGCCAGCAGCCCACAACTGGGTGGCTACACCTTC. The V and J genes are TRBV7-9 and TRBJ1-2; unclear D gene. CDR1 is SEHNR and CDR2 is FQNEAQ in the germline V gene (reference sequence). Between the trimmed V and J ends, which lost 5 bases and 7 bases, there was a span of 11 bases. The CDR3 runs to 12 residues.

A word on this clonotype: The junction differs from germline at one of its ends, possibly a read error. The rearrangement uses TRBV18 and TRBJ1-4; unclear D gene. This CDR3 has 15 amino acids. Germline CDR1 and CDR2: KGHSH and LQKENI. This CDR3 reads CAGSPFEATNEKLFF. As DNA, the CDR3 is TGTGCCGGCTCACCTTTCGAAGCAACTAATGAAAAACTGTTTTTT. Full variable domain (remainder filled in from reference TRBV18 and TRBJ1-4): NAGVMQNPRHLVRRRGQEARLRCSPMKGHSHVYWYRQLPEEGLKFMVYLQKENIIDESGMPKERFSAEFPKEGPSILRIQQVVRGDSAAYFCAGSPFEATNEKLFFGSGTQLSVL.

This clonotype has a count of ten or more. The CDR3 DNA sequence: TGTGCCAGCAGCCCCTTCAGGGGCGGGAGTGGGTACGAGCAGTACTTC. This encodes CASSPFRGGSGYEQYF. The chain carries TRBV11-1 and TRBJ2-7; tentatively, D is TRBD2 (7 bases). CDR3 length: 16 amino acids. Germline-derived CDR1 and CDR2 are SGHAT and FQDESV (reference sequence). V was cut by 5 bases and J by 4 bases, with 21 bases left in between.

This clonotype was detected many times. The chain recombines TRBV30 with TRBJ1-1; D gene uncertain. Germline CDR1 and CDR2: GTSNPN and SVGIG (reference sequence). The V end lost 0 bases, the J end lost 6 bases, and 11 bases lay between the germline ends. This CDR3 is 13 amino acids long. CDR3 sequence: CAWSVRRESEAFF. CDR3 bases: TGTGCCTGGAGTGTACGGAGGGAGTCTGAAGCTTTCTTT.

At least ten counts were recorded for this clonotype. This chain connects TRBV28 to TRBJ2-5; D not resolved. V was pared by 8 bases and J by 2 bases, with 12 bases between. This CDR3 has 13 amino acids. The V gene's germline CDR1 is MDHEN and CDR2 SYDVKM. In DNA, the CDR3 is TGTGCCAGCTCGGCAGGTCGTCAAGAGACCCAGTACTTC. This encodes CASSAGRQETQYF.

The V call is TRBV6-4, the J call TRBJ1-1; the D gene is possibly TRBD1 (5 bases). CDR3 length: 13 amino acids. V was clipped by 7 bases and J by 1 base, with 10 bases between them. The germline V gene has CDR1 MRHNA and CDR2 SNTAGT. CDR3 nucleotide sequence: TGTGCCAGCATGCGGGGACGGAACACTGAAGCTTTCTTT. It encodes CASMRGRNTEAFF.

V is TRBV7-6 and J is TRBJ1-4; D is unresolved. Germline loops: CDR1 SGHVS, CDR2 FNYEAQ. Between the trimmed V and J ends, which lost 5 bases and 6 bases, there was a span of 10 bases. The CDR3 runs 13 residues. The DNA for the CDR3 is TGTGCCAGCAGCCCGGGCGTCGATGAAAAACTGTTTTTT. As protein: CASSPGVDEKLFF.

The CDR3, as DNA: TGTGCCAGCAGTTTAGGACTAGCGGGACGAACCGGGGAGCTGTTTTTT. As protein: CASSLGLAGRTGELFF. The chain couples TRBV12-3 or TRBV12-4 to TRBJ2-2; 11 bases agree with TRBD2. CDR3 length: 16 residues. The trim removed 1 base at V and 5 bases at J, leaving 3 bases unmatched.

This clonotype was seen many times. This chain links TRBV28 with TRBJ2-2, with D possibly being TRBD1 (7 bases). This CDR3 comprises 16 residues. Per germline, CDR1 MDHEN and CDR2 SYDVKM. Trimming took 5 bases from V and 2 from J, leaving 15 bases between them. CDR3 protein: CASSLPGDRNTGELFF. CDR3 DNA: TGTGCCAGCAGTCTTCCGGGGGACAGAAACACCGGGGAGCTGTTTTTT.

This clonotype appeared many times. V usage is TRBV18 and J usage is TRBJ1-1; no reliable D call. Trimming left V 5 bases short and J 4 bases short, with 11 bases between. The CDR3 has 13 residues. Germline V gene sequence: CDR1 KGHSH, CDR2 LQKENI. The CDR3 DNA sequence: TGTGCCAGCTCAGAGGAGGTGGGCACTGAAGCTTTCTTT. Its protein product is CASSEEVGTEAFF.

This clonotype was observed at least ten times. The germline gene is not matched at one end of the junction; a read error may be the cause. This rearrangement joins TRBV2 to TRBJ2-7; 8 positions agree with TRBD2. Per germline, CDR1 SNHLY and CDR2 FYNNEI. The CDR3 contains 13 residues. The CDR3 reads CASSEASSGSVDF. The CDR3 nucleotides are TGTGCCAGCAGTGAGGCGTCGAGCGGGAGTGTAGACTTC.

This clonotype was seen ten or more times. The chain employs TRBV6-1 and TRBJ2-7, with TRBD1 matching over 8 bases. Germline lookup yields CDR1 MNHNS and CDR2 SASEGT. J lost 2 bases, V lost 6 bases, and 9 bases had no gene match. There are 15 residues in the CDR3. In nucleotides, the CDR3 is TGTGCCAGCAGGTCGGACAGGGCCCATCCCTACGAGCAGTACTTC. This codes for CASRSDRAHPYEQYF.

V and J are TRBV9 and TRBJ2-7; tentatively, D is TRBD1 (6 bases). Germline values: CDR1 SGDLS, CDR2 YYNGEE. The CDR3 loop spans 14 amino acids. Deletions cut 1 base from V and 2 bases from J, with 10 bases between. Written as DNA, the CDR3 is TGTGCCAGCAGCGTACAGGGGTCGGCCTACGAGCAGTACTTC. Translation: CASSVQGSAYEQYF.

This clonotype was counted between two and nine times. The chain joins TRBV12-3 or TRBV12-4 to TRBJ1-5; TRBD1 agrees at 8 bases. The CDR3 contains 16 residues. V dropped 3 bases and J dropped 5; count of bases not matched to a gene: 9. The CDR3 loop reads CASSFRDRREHQPQHF. The DNA of the CDR3 is TGTGCCAGCAGTTTCCGGGACAGGAGGGAACATCAGCCCCAGCATTTT.